The T cell receptor (beta chain) under discussion was sequenced for a study of T cells in tuberculosis. Overall study: The T cells targeted glucose monomycolate, a mycobacterial lipid, via CD1B. Study conclusions and caveats: T cells binding CD1B-GMM tetramer weakly possibly escaped the sort.

The germline V gene encodes CDR1 MNHNS and CDR2 SASEGT. CDR3 length equals 14 residues. The V end was cut by 2 bases, the J end by 6 bases, with 11 bases between. Sequencing of TCR-alpha and TCR-beta chains was unpaired. TCRdb keeps only in-frame clones here, not all; method: immunoSEQ multiplex PCR. The table records about 88,000 clones, approximately 90% of them present only once. Thawed, overnight-rested PBMC were stained with GMM-loaded CD1B tetramer, viability dye and anti-CD3, then sorted. C32 glucose monomycolate from Rhodococcus equi was loaded onto the CD1B tetramers. From each donor, some 91,000 tetramer-negative cells were sorted.

The chain has TRBV6-1 and TRBJ1-5; possibly TRBD1 for D (6 bases). Sample: CD1b-GMM tetramer-negative cells sorted from PBMCs. This clonotype was obtained from an adult woman with latent tuberculosis. CDR3 in DNA: TGTGCCAGCAGTGAAAGGGGGGGGGCTCAGCCCCAGCATTTT. Encoded protein: CASSERGGAQPQHF.